This T cell receptor beta chain was documented in a study of blood T cell repertoires in COVID-19. Study at large: Both acute and convalescent COVID-19 samples were obtained from the United States, Italy and Spain. PBMCs, B-cell-depleted T cells, or T cells were the source of the cDNA or gDNA that made up the material.

TCRdb's table, derived via immunoSEQ multiplex PCR, lists solely in-frame clones and lacks some. The repertoire holds around 190,000 clones, with 88% as singletons. The sequence derives from a man aged 45-65 years with COVID-19, enrolled during active disease. Sequencing was done on a sample of peripheral blood.

CDR3 amino acids: CASSVRPEGEAFF. The CDR3 DNA reads as TGTGCCAGCAGTGTAAGGCCCGAGGGTGAAGCTTTCTTT. The chain is built from TRBV2 and TRBJ1-1; D is undetermined. Per germline, CDR1 SNHLY and CDR2 FYNNEI. V was cut by 4 bases and J by 7 bases, with 13 bases left in between. The CDR3 loop spans 13 amino acids.